Presented here are 10 T cell receptor beta chains from one specimen sequenced in a study of shared clonotypes between healthy human individuals. The table came from immunoSEQ multiplex PCR; TCRdb's copy has only in-frame clones and leaves some out. The sample holds approximately 2,300,000 clones, approximately 90% seen once. Input material: naive CD4+ T cells from PBMCs. Stated subset: CD45RA+ positively selected. The receptors originated from a man between 18 and 29 years old in good health. Some clones in this sample may be carry-over from other donors' samples.

The chain couples TRBV5-1 to TRBJ2-5, with D possibly TRBD2 on 6 matching bases. The V gene's germline CDR1 is SGHRS and CDR2 YFSETQ. The length of the CDR3 is 16 residues. V lost 0 bases and J lost 5, with 17 bases in between. The CDR3: CASSLAPGTDKETQYF. The CDR3 bases are TGCGCCAGCAGCTTGGCTCCCGGGACTGACAAGGAGACCCAGTACTTC. Full variable domain (missing parts from reference TRBV5-1 and TRBJ2-5): KAGVTQTPRYLIKTRGQQVTLSCSPISGHRSVSWYQQTPGQGLQFLFEYFSETQRNKGNFPGRFSGRQFSNSRSEMNVSTLELGDSALYLCASSLAPGTDKETQYFGPGTRLLVL.

The chain has TRBV7-2 and TRBJ2-5; weak D call: TRBD2 (5 bases). The germline V gene encodes CDR1 SGHTA and CDR2 FQGNSA. The V end lost 6 bases, the J end lost 7 bases, and 24 bases lay between the germline ends. The CDR3 covers 16 residues. The CDR3 loop reads CASSPPVAPNFATQYF. CDR3 coding DNA: TGTGCCAGCAGTCCGCCTGTAGCGCCTAACTTCGCGACCCAGTACTTC.

Here the CDR3 DNA reads TGTGCCAGCAGCTTCCGGCTCCGCGACGAGCAGTACTTC. This sequence encodes CASSFRLRDEQYF. The chain joins TRBV11-2 to TRBJ2-7; no reliable D call. The CDR3 runs 13 residues. CDR1 is SGHAT and CDR2 is FQNNGV in the germline V gene. Between the trimmed V and J ends, which lost 3 bases and 5 bases, there was a span of 11 bases.

This sequence joins TRBV6-1 and TRBJ2-7; the D is unclear. Looked up from germline, CDR1 is MNHNS and CDR2 is SASEGT. With 4 bases removed from V and 0 bases from J, the gap between germline ends came to 19 bases. The CDR3 extends over 17 amino acids. CDR3 loop: CASSGGHTGRSSYEQYF. Written as DNA, the CDR3 is TGTGCCAGCAGTGGAGGTCATACTGGGCGGTCCTCCTACGAGCAGTACTTC.

This clone occurred once. CDR3 sequence reads: CASHSPWGAQYYEQYF. DNA for the CDR3: TGTGCCAGCCACTCACCCTGGGGGGCCCAATACTACGAGCAGTACTTC. The V gene is TRBV28, the J gene TRBJ2-7; perhaps D is TRBD1 or TRBD2 (6 bases each). The germline V gene has CDR1 MDHEN and CDR2 SYDVKM. V lost 8 bases, J lost 3 bases, and 23 bases lay in between. The CDR3 loop spans 16 amino acids.

The table lists this clone with a count of one. The V gene is TRBV5-1, the J gene TRBJ2-7; possibly TRBD2 for D (6 bases). In germline, CDR1 is SGHRS, CDR2 YFSETQ. The CDR3 consists of 19 residues. The V end was cut by 4 bases, the J end by 3 bases, with 29 bases between. CDR3 protein: CASSTWGSRGLGNLYEQYF. The DNA for the CDR3 is TGCGCCAGCAGCACCTGGGGGTCTAGGGGACTCGGGAACCTCTACGAGCAGTACTTC.

On this clone itself: Other DNA sequences in the same sample also yield this CDR3. The rearrangement joins TRBV27 to TRBJ2-7; D possibly matches TRBD1 or TRBD2 (5 bases each). CDR3 length: 12 amino acids. Trimming shortened V by 2 bases and J by 4 bases, and 6 bases separated the two germline ends. Germline CDR1 MNHEY, CDR2 SMNVEV (reference sequence). The DNA for the CDR3 is TGTGCCAGCAGTTTAGGGGGATACGAGCAGTACTTC. Its translation is CASSLGGYEQYF.

The V and J genes are TRBV7-3 and TRBJ2-5; 10 bases map to TRBD2. Germline CDR1 and CDR2: SGHTA and FQGTGA. J gave up 5 bases and V 6 bases, and 6 bases lay outside the gene matches. The CDR3 consists of 14 residues. The CDR3 loop reads CASSPSGREETQYF. The CDR3 nucleotides read TGTGCCAGCAGTCCCAGCGGGAGGGAGGAGACCCAGTACTTC.

This chain connects TRBV6-6 to TRBJ2-2; TRBD2 aligns across 7 bases. The CDR3 length is 15 residues. From germline, CDR1 is MNHNY and CDR2 SVGAGI (reference sequence). After removal of 10 bases from V and 5 bases from J, the junction contained 13 bases not matched to a gene. CDR3 bases: TGTGCCACCGGGGGGTTGGGAGGTGGAACCGGGGAGCTGTTTTTT. Its translation: CATGGLGGGTGELFF.

This chain's CDR3 is CASSLSRGARSAGELFF. The CDR3 bases are TGTGCCAGCAGTTTATCTCGGGGGGCGAGGTCGGCCGGGGAGCTGTTTTTT. V gene TRBV28 combines with J gene TRBJ2-2, with D possibly TRBD2 on 7 matching bases. The germline V gene encodes CDR1 MDHEN and CDR2 SYDVKM. The ends were cut back, 1 base at V and 6 bases at J, with 18 bases in the middle. This CDR3 is 17 amino acids long.